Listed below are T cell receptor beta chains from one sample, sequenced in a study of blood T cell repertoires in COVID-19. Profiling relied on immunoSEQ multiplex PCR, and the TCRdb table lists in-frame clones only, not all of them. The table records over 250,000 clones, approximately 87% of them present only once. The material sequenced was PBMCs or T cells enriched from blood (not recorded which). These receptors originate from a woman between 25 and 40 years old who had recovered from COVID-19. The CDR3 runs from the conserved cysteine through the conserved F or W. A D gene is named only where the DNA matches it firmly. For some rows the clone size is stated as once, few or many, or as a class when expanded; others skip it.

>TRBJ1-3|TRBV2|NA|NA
CASSEGQPSSGNTIYF
TGTGCCAGCAGTGAGGGGCAGCCAAGCTCTGGAAACACCATATATTTT
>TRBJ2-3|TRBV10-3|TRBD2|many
CAISDLGGGRTDTQYF
TGTGCCATCAGTGACCTGGGCGGGGGGCGCACAGATACGCAGTATTTT
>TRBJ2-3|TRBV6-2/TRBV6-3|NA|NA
CASSYTQASPSTDTQYF
TGTGCCAGCAGTTACACCCAGGCCTCACCTAGCACAGATACGCAGTATTTT
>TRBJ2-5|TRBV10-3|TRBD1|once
CAISAETRDSQETQYF
TGTGCCATCAGTGCAGAAACCCGGGACAGTCAAGAGACCCAGTACTTC
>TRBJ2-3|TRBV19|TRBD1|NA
CASRDRSTDTQYF
TGTGCCAGCCGGGACAGGAGTACAGATACGCAGTATTTT
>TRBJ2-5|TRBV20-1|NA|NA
CSARGAETQYF
TGCAGTGCTAGGGGCGCAGAGACCCAGTACTTC
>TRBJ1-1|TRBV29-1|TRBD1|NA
CSVGQGNTEAFF
TGCAGCGTTGGACAGGGGAACACTGAAGCTTTCTTT
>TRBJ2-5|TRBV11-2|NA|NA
CASSHAETQYF
TGTGCCAGCAGCCACGCGGAGACCCAGTACTTC
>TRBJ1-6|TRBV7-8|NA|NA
CASSPTGRLGFSPLHF
TGTGCCAGCAGCCCGACGGGGAGGCTGGGTTTTTCACCCCTCCACTTT
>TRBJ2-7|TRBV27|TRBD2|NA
CASSGGLAGVYEQYF
TGTGCCAGCAGTGGGGGACTAGCGGGGGTTTACGAGCAGTACTTC
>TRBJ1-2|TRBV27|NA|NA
CASSSMAGAYSYGYTF
TGTGCCAGCAGTTCAATGGCTGGAGCCTACTCCTATGGCTACACCTTC
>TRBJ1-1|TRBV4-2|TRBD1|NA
CASSQDSLIRDRGFWYNTEAFF
TGTGCCAGCAGCCAAGATTCATTGATTCGGGACAGGGGTTTTTGGTATAACACTGAAGCTTTCTTT
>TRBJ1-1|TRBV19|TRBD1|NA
CASRRTGGPGTEAFF
TGTGCCAGTAGGAGGACAGGGGGCCCCGGGACTGAAGCTTTCTTT
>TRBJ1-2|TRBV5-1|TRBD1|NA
CASSPDRDGYTF
TGCGCCAGCAGCCCCGACAGGGATGGCTACACCTTC
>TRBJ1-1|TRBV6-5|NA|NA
CASSLSQANTEAFF
TGTGCCAGCAGTCTATCACAGGCCAACACTGAAGCTTTCTTT
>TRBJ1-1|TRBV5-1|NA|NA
CASSLSLNTEAFF
TGCGCCAGCAGCCTGTCCCTGAACACTGAAGCTTTCTTT
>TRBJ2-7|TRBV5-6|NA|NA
CASSLLNGDEQYF
TGTGCCAGCAGCTTGTTAAACGGGGACGAGCAGTACTTC
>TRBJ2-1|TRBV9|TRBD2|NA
CASSAPLAGDYNEQFF
TGTGCCAGCAGCGCCCCCCTAGCGGGGGATTACAATGAGCAGTTCTTC
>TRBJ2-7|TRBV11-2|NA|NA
CASSLDTGGSYEQYF
TGTGCCAGCAGCTTAGATACCGGCGGCTCCTACGAGCAGTACTTC
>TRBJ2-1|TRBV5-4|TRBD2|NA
CASKQGGGKDEQFF
TGTGCCAGCAAGCAGGGCGGGGGGAAGGATGAGCAGTTCTTC
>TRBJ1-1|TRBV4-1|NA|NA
CASSQESAGMNTEAFF
TGCGCCAGCAGCCAAGAGTCCGCAGGAATGAACACTGAAGCTTTCTTT
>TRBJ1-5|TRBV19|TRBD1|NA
CASSRDRGLAGNQPQHF
TGTGCCAGTAGCCGGGACAGGGGTCTAGCAGGCAATCAGCCCCAGCATTTT
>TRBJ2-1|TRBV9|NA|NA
CASSARLGGNEQFF
TGTGCCAGCAGCGCAAGACTAGGAGGCAATGAGCAGTTCTTC
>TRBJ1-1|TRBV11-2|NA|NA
CASSFGGGLLNTEAFF
TGTGCCAGCAGCTTTGGTGGAGGACTGCTGAACACTGAAGCTTTCTTT
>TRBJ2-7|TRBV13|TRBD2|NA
CASRRRGVGFEQYF
TGTGCCAGCAGGAGACGGGGGGTAGGCTTCGAGCAGTACTTC
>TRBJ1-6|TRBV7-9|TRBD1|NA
CASSLVGTANSPLHF
TGTGCCAGCAGCTTAGTTGGGACAGCTAATTCACCCCTCCACTTT
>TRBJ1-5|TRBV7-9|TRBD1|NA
CASSLGQGLLGNQPQHF
TGTGCCAGCAGCTTAGGACAGGGGCTTTTGGGCAATCAGCCCCAGCATTTT
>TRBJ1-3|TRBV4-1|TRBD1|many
CASSQGPTGGSGNTIYF
TGCGCCAGCAGCCAAGGGCCTACAGGGGGCTCTGGAAACACCATATATTTT
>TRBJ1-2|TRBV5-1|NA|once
CASSLGTGPYGYTF
TGCGCCAGCAGCTTGGGAACAGGGCCCTATGGCTACACCTTC
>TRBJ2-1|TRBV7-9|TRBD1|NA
CASSAQGMPYNEQFF
TGTGCCAGCAGCGCACAGGGGATGCCTTACAATGAGCAGTTCTTC
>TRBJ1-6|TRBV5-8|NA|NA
CASNQGTLDSPLHF
TGTGCCAGCAACCAGGGAACCCTAGATTCACCCCTCCACTTT
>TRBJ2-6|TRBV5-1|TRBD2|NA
CASSSGLANSGANVLTF
TGCGCCAGCAGCTCGGGACTAGCGAACTCTGGGGCCAACGTCCTGACTTTC
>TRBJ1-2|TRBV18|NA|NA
CASSPEKDYGYTF
TGTGCCAGCTCACCGGAGAAGGACTATGGCTACACCTTC
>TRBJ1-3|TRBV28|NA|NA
CASSRSGSGNTIYF
TGTGCCAGCAGCAGGTCGGGGTCTGGAAACACCATATATTTT
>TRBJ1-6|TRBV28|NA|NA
CASEGKGVNSPLHF
TGTGCCAGCGAGGGTAAAGGAGTTAATTCACCCCTCCACTTT
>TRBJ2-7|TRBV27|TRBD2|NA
CASSFGTSVYEQYF
TGTGCCAGCAGTTTTGGGACTAGCGTCTACGAGCAGTACTTC
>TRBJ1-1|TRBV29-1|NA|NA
CSVEAPRQLGYTEAFF
TGCAGCGTTGAAGCCCCTCGACAGTTAGGTTACACTGAAGCTTTCTTT
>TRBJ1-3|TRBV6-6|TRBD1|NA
CASSQWTGALSGNTIYF
TGTGCCAGCAGTCAGTGGACAGGGGCCCTCTCTGGAAACACCATATATTTT
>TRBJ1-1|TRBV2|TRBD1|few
CASSLIQGSEAFF
TGTGCCAGCAGCTTAATACAGGGGTCTGAAGCTTTCTTT
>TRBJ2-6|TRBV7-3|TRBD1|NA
CASSDRQGAYSGANVLTF
TGTGCCAGCAGCGACAGACAGGGGGCTTACTCTGGGGCCAACGTCCTGACTTTC
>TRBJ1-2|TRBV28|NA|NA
CASSPQQANYGYTF
TGTGCCAGCAGTCCACAGCAAGCTAACTATGGCTACACCTTC
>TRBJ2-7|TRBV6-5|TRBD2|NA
CASSYGGSGTYEQYF
TGTGCCAGCAGTTACGGCGGGAGTGGGACCTACGAGCAGTACTTC
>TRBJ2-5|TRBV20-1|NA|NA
CSARRGETQYF
TGCAGTGCTAGACGAGGAGAGACCCAGTACTTC
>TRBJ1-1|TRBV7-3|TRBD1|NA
CASSFTGDTEAFF
TGTGCCAGCAGCTTTACAGGGGACACTGAAGCTTTCTTT
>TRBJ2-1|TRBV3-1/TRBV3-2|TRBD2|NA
CASSLRRLAGAHNEQFF
TGTGCCAGCAGCCTCCGTCGACTAGCGGGGGCACACAATGAGCAGTTCTTC
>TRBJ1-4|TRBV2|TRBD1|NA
CASSRTGRGEKLFF
TGTGCCAGCAGTAGGACAGGTCGAGGGGAAAAACTGTTTTTT
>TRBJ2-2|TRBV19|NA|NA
CASSIRSGVTGELFF
TGTGCCAGTAGTATAAGGAGTGGCGTCACCGGGGAGCTGTTTTTT
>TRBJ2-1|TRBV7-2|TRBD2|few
CASSFWRTSGGAVDEQFF
TGTGCCAGCAGCTTCTGGAGGACTAGCGGGGGGGCCGTGGATGAGCAGTTCTTC
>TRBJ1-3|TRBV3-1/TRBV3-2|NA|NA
CASRGDTHTSGNTIYF
TGTGCCAGCAGAGGGGACACCCACACCTCTGGAAACACCATATATTTT
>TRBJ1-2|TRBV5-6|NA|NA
CASSLVVNYGYTF
TGTGCCAGCAGCTTGGTAGTTAACTATGGCTACACCTTC
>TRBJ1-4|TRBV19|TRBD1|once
CASSIVGQLNEKLFF
TGTGCCAGTAGTATAGTGGGACAGCTTAATGAAAAACTGTTTTTT
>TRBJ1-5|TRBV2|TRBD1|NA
CASRAIRGSDQPQHF
TGTGCCAGCAGGGCCATCAGGGGGAGCGATCAGCCCCAGCATTTT